This T cell receptor beta chain was documented in a study of T cell responses to AZD1222 COVID-19 vaccine. TCRdb's table, derived via immunoSEQ multiplex PCR, lists solely in-frame clones and lacks some. The sample has just over 150,000 clones, around 86% seen once. Second doses at about 4 or about 12 weeks were pooled. V was pared by 5 bases and J by 4 bases, with 7 bases of the junction left unmatched. Germline V lookup: CDR1 SNHLY, CDR2 FYNNEI. The CDR3 has 15 amino acids. The TCR sequence derives from an adult who received the AZD1222 COVID-19 vaccine. This chain connects TRBV2 to TRBJ2-3; TRBD2 agrees at 9 bases. This specimen consisted of peripheral blood, obtained 28 days after the second AZD1222 dose. In DNA, the CDR3 is TGTGCCAGCAGTAATAGCGGGAGCCCTGCAGATACGCAGTATTTT. It codes for CASSNSGSPADTQYF.